This T cell receptor (beta chain) was documented in a study of monozygotic twins with inflammatory bowel disease. Whole-study results and caveats: Patient-specific immunosuppressive treatments may have made repertoires more variable.

Comments on this clonotype: Its antigen is currently unknown.

The authors used roughly 3.5 ug of total RNA per TCR library. Reprocessing the 5' RACE reads, TCRdb reports a single entry for every CDR3 protein and omits DNA. The sample table sets out fewer than 200,000 distinct CDR3 sequences. Germline V gene sequence: CDR1 LGHDT, CDR2 YNNKEL (reference sequence). CDR3 length: 11 residues. The genes are TRBV3-1 and TRBJ2-5. Sequenced material: blood. This TCR derives from a human donor with ulcerative colitis or Crohn's disease, or a healthy co-twin of an affected twin (not recorded which). The CDR3: CASSQGETQYF.